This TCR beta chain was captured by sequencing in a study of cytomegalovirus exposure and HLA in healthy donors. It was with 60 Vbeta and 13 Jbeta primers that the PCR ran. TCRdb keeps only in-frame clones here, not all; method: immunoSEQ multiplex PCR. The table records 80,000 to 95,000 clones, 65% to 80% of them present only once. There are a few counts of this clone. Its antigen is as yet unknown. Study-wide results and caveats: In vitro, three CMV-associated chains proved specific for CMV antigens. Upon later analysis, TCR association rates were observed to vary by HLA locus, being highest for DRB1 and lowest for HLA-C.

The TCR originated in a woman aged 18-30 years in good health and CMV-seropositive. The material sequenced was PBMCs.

CDR3 sequence reads: CATGGPSGGAIDEQFF. As DNA, the CDR3 is TGTGCCACGGGGGGGCCAAGCGGGGGGGCTATCGATGAGCAGTTCTTC. The chain carries TRBV10-3 and TRBJ2-1, with 10 positions matching TRBD2. J lost 8 bases, V lost 10 bases, and 17 bases had no gene match. The germline V gene has CDR1 ENHRY and CDR2 SYGVKD. There are 16 residues in the CDR3.